This TCR beta chain was captured in a study of shared clonotypes between healthy human individuals. Clones were read by immunoSEQ multiplex PCR, and TCRdb kept only the in-frame ones, dropping some. The sample lists about 2.1 million clones, about 92% occurring once. V lost 5 bases, J lost 4 bases, and 8 bases lay in between. The CDR3 has 12 amino acids. Per germline, CDR1 PRHDT and CDR2 FYEKMQ (reference sequence). Positive CCR7 selection of CD45RO-negative cells yielded the naive CD8 cells, and terminally differentiated effector memory CD45RA+ cells were excluded. Adult Caucasians living in Nashville, Tennessee made up all of the donors.

Material for sequencing was naive CD8+ T cells from PBMCs. The receptor was isolated from a young man in good health. Some clones in this sample may be carry-over from other donors' samples. This chain uses TRBV13 with TRBJ1-1, with D unresolved. This CDR3 reads CASSRMGTEAFF. In DNA form, the CDR3 reads TGTGCCAGCAGCCGGATGGGCACTGAAGCTTTCTTT. Supplemented by reference TRBV13 and TRBJ1-1, the full variable domain reads AAGVIQSPRHLIKEKRETATLKCYPIPRHDTVYWYQQGPGQDPQFLISFYEKMQSDKGSIPDRFSAQQFSDYHSELNMSSLELGDSALYFCASSRMGTEAFFGQGTRLTVV.